Here is one TCR beta chain with its context. The data stem from a study of blood T cell repertoires in COVID-19. This CDR3 is 13 amino acids long. V gave up 5 bases and J gave up 9 bases; unmatched junction bases: 6. CDR1 is SSHAT and CDR2 is FNYEAQ in the germline V gene (reference sequence). Original handling: Reference gene primer amplification in the assay estimated nucleated cell counts. The method was immunoSEQ multiplex PCR; TCRdb's version includes in-frame clones alone and lacks a portion of them. The D gene and trimming were derived from the DNA, and the V and J assignments and clone size from that table. Of fewer than 70,000 clones in the sample, 80% to 90% were seen once.

V gene TRBV7-7 combines with J gene TRBJ2-1; 8 bases map to TRBD1. Input material: peripheral blood. The sequence came from an older woman with acute or convalescent COVID-19. The CDR3 loop reads CASSPTGAGEQFF. CDR3 DNA sequence: TGTGCCAGCAGCCCGACAGGGGCGGGTGAGCAGTTCTTC.